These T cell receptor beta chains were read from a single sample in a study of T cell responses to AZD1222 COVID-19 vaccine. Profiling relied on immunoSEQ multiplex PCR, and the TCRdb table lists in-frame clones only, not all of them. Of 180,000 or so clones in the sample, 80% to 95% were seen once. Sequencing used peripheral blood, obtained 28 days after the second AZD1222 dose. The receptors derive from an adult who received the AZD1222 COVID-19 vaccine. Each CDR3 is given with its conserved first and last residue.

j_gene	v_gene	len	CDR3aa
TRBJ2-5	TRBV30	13	CAWFRGAGETQYF
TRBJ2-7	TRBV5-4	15	CASSLPLGASYEQYF
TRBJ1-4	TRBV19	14	CASSIGTGNEKLFF
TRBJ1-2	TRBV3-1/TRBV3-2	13	CASSHDDVAGYTF
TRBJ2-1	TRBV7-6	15	CASSLAGTGNNEQFF
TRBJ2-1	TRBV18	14	CASSPPGPNNEQFF
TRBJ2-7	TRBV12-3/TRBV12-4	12	CASSPGQYEQYF
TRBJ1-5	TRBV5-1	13	CASSYEGDQPQHF
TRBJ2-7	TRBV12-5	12	CASGSYSYEQYF
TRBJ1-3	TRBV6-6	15	CASSDPFNSGNTIYF
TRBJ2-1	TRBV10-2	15	CASGPGSDSYNEQFF
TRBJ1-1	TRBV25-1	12	CASSESFTEAFF
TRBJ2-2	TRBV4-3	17	CASNPSVSGGNTGELFF
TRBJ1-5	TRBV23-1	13	CASSQTMSQPQHF
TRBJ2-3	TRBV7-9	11	CAVGDSDTQYF
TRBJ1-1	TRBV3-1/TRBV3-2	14	CASRLTGVNTEAFF
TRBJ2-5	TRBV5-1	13	CASSLASRETQYF
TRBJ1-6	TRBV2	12	CASSEGGNRENF
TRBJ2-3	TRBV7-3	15	CASSLWGQGTDTQYF
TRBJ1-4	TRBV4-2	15	CASSQPQGPNEKLFF
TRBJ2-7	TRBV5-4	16	CASSTSGGASRTQQYF
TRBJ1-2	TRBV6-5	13	CASRPSLGNGYTF
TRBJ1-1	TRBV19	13	CASSIGLTGAAFF
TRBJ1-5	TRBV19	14	CASIEDRDNQPQHF
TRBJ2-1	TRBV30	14	CAWSRPNSYNEQFF
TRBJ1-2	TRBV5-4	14	CASSWGRGVDGYTF
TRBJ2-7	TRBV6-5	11	CASQQGSEQYF
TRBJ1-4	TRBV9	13	CASSGQGNEKLFF
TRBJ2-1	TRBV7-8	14	CASSIAGVYNEQFF
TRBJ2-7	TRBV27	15	CASSLSAGFSYEQYF
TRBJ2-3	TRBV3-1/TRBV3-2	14	CASSQDLSTDTQYF
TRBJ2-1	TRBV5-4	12	CASSLGVNEQFF
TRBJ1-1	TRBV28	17	CASSFSGTPSMNTEAFF
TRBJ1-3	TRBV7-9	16	CASSSGQGFSGNTIYF
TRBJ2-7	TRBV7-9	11	CASSFSYEQYF
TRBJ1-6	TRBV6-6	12	CASSLERVPLHF
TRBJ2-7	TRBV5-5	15	CASTPGGGLPYEQYF
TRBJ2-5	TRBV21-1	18	CASSLLARWVPLPYGQYF
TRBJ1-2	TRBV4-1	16	CASSQDVRGDRFGYTF
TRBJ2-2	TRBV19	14	CASIDRGDTGELFF
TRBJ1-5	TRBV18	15	CASSPNGISNQPQHF
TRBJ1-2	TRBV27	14	CASRPGRSNYGYTF
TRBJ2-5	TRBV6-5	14	CASGGGGGLETQYF
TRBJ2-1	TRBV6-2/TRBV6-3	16	CASSYFPTESYNEQFF
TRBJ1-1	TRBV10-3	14	CAISATGTGTEAFF
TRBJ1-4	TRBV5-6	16	CASSLALGGTNEKLFF
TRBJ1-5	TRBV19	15	CASSMGSGGNQPQHF